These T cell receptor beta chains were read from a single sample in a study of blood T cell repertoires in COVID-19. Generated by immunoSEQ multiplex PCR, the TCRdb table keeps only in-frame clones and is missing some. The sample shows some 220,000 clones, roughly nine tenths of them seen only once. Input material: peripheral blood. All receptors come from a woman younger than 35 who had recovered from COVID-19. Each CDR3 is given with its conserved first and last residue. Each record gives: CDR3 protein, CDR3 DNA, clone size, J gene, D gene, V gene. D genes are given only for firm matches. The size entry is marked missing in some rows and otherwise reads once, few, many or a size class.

CDR3: CASSLGGSTYNEQFF
DNA: TGTGCCAGCAGTTTGGGCGGGAGCACCTACAATGAGCAGTTCTTC
size: NA
J: TRBJ2-1
D: TRBD2
V: TRBV6-2/TRBV6-3

CDR3: CASSWDSPTDTQYF
DNA: TGCGCCAGCAGCTGGGACTCCCCCACAGATACGCAGTATTTT
size: NA
J: TRBJ2-3
D: NA
V: TRBV5-1

CDR3: CASSFVGGYGYTF
DNA: TGTGCCAGCAGTTTTGTGGGGGGATATGGCTACACCTTC
size: NA
J: TRBJ1-2
D: NA
V: TRBV12-3/TRBV12-4

CDR3: CASSPGLRSSYNEQFF
DNA: TGCGCCAGCAGCCCGGGACTTCGAAGCTCCTACAATGAGCAGTTCTTC
size: once
J: TRBJ2-1
D: NA
V: TRBV4-1

CDR3: CASSPEGAPYEQYF
DNA: TGCGCCAGCAGCCCAGAGGGGGCCCCCTACGAGCAGTACTTC
size: NA
J: TRBJ2-7
D: TRBD1
V: TRBV5-1

CDR3: CASSSRGGNEQFF
DNA: TGTGCCAGTAGTTCGAGAGGGGGCAATGAGCAGTTCTTC
size: NA
J: TRBJ2-1
D: NA
V: TRBV19

CDR3: CASSSHTVRKEDGYTF
DNA: TGTGCCAGCAGCTCCCATACGGTCCGAAAGGAGGATGGCTACACCTTC
size: NA
J: TRBJ1-2
D: NA
V: TRBV9

CDR3: CASRTSGKNNEQFF
DNA: TGTGCCAGCAGGACTAGCGGGAAAAACAATGAGCAGTTCTTC
size: NA
J: TRBJ2-1
D: TRBD2
V: TRBV7-9

CDR3: CASSIVGSSPLHF
DNA: TGTGCCAGCAGCATCGTCGGTTCTTCACCCCTCCACTTT
size: NA
J: TRBJ1-6
D: NA
V: TRBV5-4

CDR3: CATRTSGTDTQYF
DNA: TGTGCCACCAGGACTAGCGGCACAGATACGCAGTATTTT
size: NA
J: TRBJ2-3
D: TRBD2
V: TRBV24-1

CDR3: CAWSQGTSGIRTQYF
DNA: TGTGCCTGGAGCCAAGGGACTAGCGGGATTCGGACCCAGTACTTC
size: NA
J: TRBJ2-5
D: TRBD2
V: TRBV30

CDR3: CASTVTRQSNSPLHF
DNA: TGTGCCAGCACCGTAACCCGACAGTCCAATTCACCCCTCCACTTT
size: NA
J: TRBJ1-6
D: NA
V: TRBV6-5

CDR3: CASSYSMAGSNQPQHF
DNA: TGTGCCAGCAGTTACTCGATGGCAGGGTCAAATCAGCCCCAGCATTTT
size: NA
J: TRBJ1-5
D: NA
V: TRBV6-5

CDR3: CASSYEGIEQYF
DNA: TGTGCCAGCAGTTACGAGGGAATCGAGCAGTACTTC
size: NA
J: TRBJ2-7
D: NA
V: TRBV6-5

CDR3: CASSNLAPFPAAEQFF
DNA: TGTGCCAGCAGTAACCTAGCGCCGTTCCCCGCGGCTGAGCAGTTCTTC
size: NA
J: TRBJ2-1
D: NA
V: TRBV6-2/TRBV6-3

CDR3: CSVRQGEHYEQYF
DNA: TGCAGCGTCCGACAGGGGGAACACTACGAGCAGTACTTC
size: NA
J: TRBJ2-7
D: TRBD1
V: TRBV29-1

CDR3: CASSPTQGNTEAFF
DNA: TGCGCCAGCAGCCCAACACAGGGGAACACTGAAGCTTTCTTT
size: NA
J: TRBJ1-1
D: NA
V: TRBV4-1

CDR3: CASSRTGIYGYTF
DNA: TGTGCCAGCAGCAGGACAGGGATCTATGGCTACACCTTC
size: NA
J: TRBJ1-2
D: TRBD1
V: TRBV7-9

CDR3: CASNRQGFTEAFF
DNA: TGTGCCAGCAACCGACAGGGTTTCACTGAAGCTTTCTTT
size: NA
J: TRBJ1-1
D: TRBD1
V: TRBV6-5

CDR3: CASSLGMSSYEQYF
DNA: TGTGCCAGTAGTTTGGGCATGAGCTCCTACGAGCAGTACTTC
size: once
J: TRBJ2-7
D: NA
V: TRBV19

CDR3: CASSPGQETGELFF
DNA: TGTGCCAGCTCTCCGGGACAGGAAACCGGGGAGCTGTTTTTT
size: NA
J: TRBJ2-2
D: TRBD1
V: TRBV9

CDR3: CASSVGTVYYEQYF
DNA: TGTGCCAGCAGTGTCGGGACAGTATATTACGAGCAGTACTTC
size: NA
J: TRBJ2-7
D: TRBD1
V: TRBV6-6

CDR3: CASSTGIAEAFF
DNA: TGTGCCAGCAGTACAGGGATCGCTGAAGCTTTCTTT
size: NA
J: TRBJ1-1
D: NA
V: TRBV5-6

CDR3: CASSLETGPRREQYF
DNA: TGTGCCAGCAGCTTAGAGACAGGCCCCAGGCGCGAGCAGTACTTC
size: NA
J: TRBJ2-7
D: NA
V: TRBV13

CDR3: CAWSTAGGTEAFF
DNA: TGTGCCTGGAGTACCGCAGGGGGCACTGAAGCTTTCTTT
size: few
J: TRBJ1-1
D: TRBD1
V: TRBV30

CDR3: CASSFGQGAEQYF
DNA: TGTGCCAGCAGTTTCGGTCAGGGGGCCGAGCAGTACTTC
size: NA
J: TRBJ2-7
D: TRBD1
V: TRBV12-3/TRBV12-4

CDR3: CASSLVSGSVEQFF
DNA: TGTGCCAGCAGCTTAGTGAGCGGGTCGGTTGAGCAGTTCTTC
size: NA
J: TRBJ2-1
D: NA
V: TRBV11-3

CDR3: CASSPSSGGRGELFF
DNA: TGCGCCAGCAGCCCCTCTAGCGGGGGGCGGGGGGAGCTGTTTTTT
size: NA
J: TRBJ2-2
D: TRBD2
V: TRBV4-1

CDR3: CASRDNLYEQYF
DNA: TGCGCCAGCAGGGACAACTTGTACGAGCAGTACTTC
size: few
J: TRBJ2-7
D: NA
V: TRBV4-1

CDR3: CASTPPQGFYNSPLHF
DNA: TGTGCCAGCACCCCCCCTCAGGGTTTCTATAATTCACCCCTCCACTTT
size: NA
J: TRBJ1-6
D: NA
V: TRBV6-6

CDR3: CASSLSYGGVYNEQFF
DNA: TGTGCCAGCAGCTTGTCGTATGGCGGCGTGTACAATGAGCAGTTCTTC
size: NA
J: TRBJ2-1
D: NA
V: TRBV5-4

CDR3: CASSQHLVTEQFF
DNA: TGTGCCAGCAGCCAACATCTAGTGACTGAGCAGTTCTTC
size: NA
J: TRBJ2-1
D: NA
V: TRBV4-2

CDR3: CASSQTRGTGAGNTIYF
DNA: TGTGCCAGCAGCCAAACTCGTGGGACAGGGGCTGGAAACACCATATATTTT
size: NA
J: TRBJ1-3
D: TRBD1
V: TRBV14

CDR3: CASSLVGSSGRIYNEQFF
DNA: TGTGCCAGCAGCTTGGTGGGCTCTAGCGGGAGAATCTACAATGAGCAGTTCTTC
size: many
J: TRBJ2-1
D: TRBD2
V: TRBV7-3

CDR3: CASSLLGGNSGELFF
DNA: TGTGCCAGCAGCTTACTAGGGGGCAATAGCGGGGAGCTGTTTTTT
size: NA
J: TRBJ2-2
D: TRBD1
V: TRBV7-9

CDR3: CASSLYRFTGELFF
DNA: TGTGCCAGCAGCTTATACCGGTTCACCGGGGAGCTGTTTTTT
size: NA
J: TRBJ2-2
D: NA
V: TRBV7-3

CDR3: CASSLGDRVDQPQHF
DNA: TGCGCCAGCAGCTTGGGAGACAGAGTCGATCAGCCCCAGCATTTT
size: NA
J: TRBJ1-5
D: NA
V: TRBV5-1

CDR3: CASSWDNINTEAFF
DNA: TGTGCCAGCAGCTGGGACAACATCAACACTGAAGCTTTCTTT
size: NA
J: TRBJ1-1
D: NA
V: TRBV7-6

CDR3: CASSSLAVTDTQYF
DNA: TGTGCCAGCAGTTCCCTAGCGGTCACAGATACGCAGTATTTT
size: NA
J: TRBJ2-3
D: TRBD2
V: TRBV6-6

CDR3: CATTNREKTDTQYF
DNA: TGTGCCACCACGAACAGGGAAAAGACAGATACGCAGTATTTT
size: NA
J: TRBJ2-3
D: NA
V: TRBV11-1